A single sample is the source of the 22 T cell receptor beta chains below, sequenced in a study of blood T cell repertoires in COVID-19. Sequenced by immunoSEQ multiplex PCR; TCRdb stores in-frame clones only, minus some. The data hold some 100,000 clones, with roughly 80% observed a single time. Specimen: peripheral blood. These receptors were taken from a woman in her seventies with acute or convalescent COVID-19.

V gene TRBV6-6 combines with J gene TRBJ2-5; 14 nucleotides agree with TRBD2. The V gene's germline CDR1 is MNHNY and CDR2 SVGAGI (reference sequence). There are 20 residues in the CDR3. V gave up 5 bases and J gave up 1 base; unmatched junction bases: 15. The CDR3 protein is CASSRNFGLAGGLTQETQYF. CDR3 DNA sequence: TGTGCCAGCAGTCGTAACTTCGGACTAGCGGGGGGCCTGACCCAAGAGACCCAGTACTTC.

The chain combines TRBV2 with TRBJ2-3; D not resolved. CDR1 is SNHLY and CDR2 is FYNNEI in the germline V gene. The length of the CDR3 is 12 residues. The V end lost 2 bases, the J end lost 5 bases, and 5 bases lay between the germline ends. The CDR3 sequence is CASSEKRDTQYF. CDR3 in DNA: TGTGCCAGCAGTGAAAAGCGAGATACGCAGTATTTT. Together with reference TRBV2 and TRBJ2-3, the CDR3 gives the full variable domain: EPEVTQTPSHQVTQMGQEVILRCVPISNHLYFYWYRQILGQKVEFLVSFYNNEISEKSEIFDDQFSVERPDGSNFTLKIRSTKLEDSAMYFCASSEKRDTQYFGPGTRLTVL.

The chain combines TRBV19 with TRBJ2-2, with 7 nucleotides matching TRBD1. V shed 10 bases, J shed 0 bases, and the junction held 5 bases outside the gene matches. In germline, CDR1 is LNHDA, CDR2 SQIVND (reference sequence). CDR3 length: 14 residues. CDR3 sequence: CATGQASNTGELFF. The CDR3 DNA sequence: TGTGCCACAGGACAGGCATCGAACACCGGGGAGCTGTTTTTT.

This clone occurred once. This chain joins TRBV5-6 and TRBJ2-2, with 7 bases lining up with TRBD1. This CDR3 has 13 amino acids. V lost 3 bases and J lost 4; bases outside the gene matches: 0. Germline V lookup: CDR1 SGHDT, CDR2 YYEEEE. The CDR3 loop is CASSWTGTGELFF. DNA of the CDR3: TGTGCCAGCAGCTGGACAGGCACCGGGGAGCTGTTTTTT.

This clone was counted only a few times. The gene calls are TRBV6-5 and TRBJ1-1; no definite D call. V lost 4 bases, J lost 1 base, and 7 bases lay in between. There are 13 residues in the CDR3. In germline, CDR1 is MNHEY, CDR2 SVGAGI. Written as DNA, the CDR3 is TGTGCCAGCAGTTCCCGGGGGAACACTGAAGCTTTCTTT. It codes for CASSSRGNTEAFF.

The rearrangement uses TRBV6-6 and TRBJ1-1; D gene ambiguous. The CDR3 sequence is 12 residues long. V was cut by 5 bases and J by 6 bases, with 10 bases left in between. Germline V lookup: CDR1 MNHNY, CDR2 SVGAGI (reference sequence). CDR3 protein: CASSNQRAEAFF. The CDR3 DNA reads TGTGCCAGCAGTAACCAGAGGGCTGAAGCTTTCTTT.

The chain has TRBV6-2 or TRBV6-3 and TRBJ1-4, with 8 bases fitting TRBD1. Germline V CDR1 and CDR2: MNHEY, SVGEGT. The CDR3 is made up of 15 amino acids. After removal of 2 bases from V and 8 bases from J, the junction contained 7 bases not matched to a gene. DNA for the CDR3: TGTGCCAGCAGTTACGACGGACAGGGTGAGGAAAAACTGTTTTTT. Translating gives CASSYDGQGEEKLFF.

This clone was seen only once. CDR3 DNA: TGTGCCACCAAGGCAGGGTTTAATTCACCCCTCCACTTT. This gives the protein CATKAGFNSPLHF. The chain employs TRBV19 and TRBJ1-6; perhaps TRBD1 as D (5 bases). The CDR3 is 13 amino acids. V shed 10 bases and J shed 6 bases, with 13 bases lying between them. Per the germline V gene, CDR1 is LNHDA and CDR2 is SQIVND (reference sequence).

In its sample, this clone was seen a few times. This chain connects TRBV15 to TRBJ1-4; D is unresolved. V shed 0 bases and J shed 0 bases, with 8 bases lying between them. The CDR3 has 16 residues. From germline, CDR1 is LNHNV and CDR2 YYDKDF (reference sequence). The CDR3 region has the DNA TGTGCCACCAGCAGAGATCACACCGCAACTAATGAAAAACTGTTTTTT. It is translated as CATSRDHTATNEKLFF. Drawing the rest from reference TRBV15 and TRBJ1-4, the complete variable domain is DAMVIQNPRYQVTQFGKPVTLSCSQTLNHNVMYWYQQKSSQAPKLLFHYYDKDFNNEADTPDNFQSRRPNTSFCFLDIRSPGLGDTAMYLCATSRDHTATNEKLFFGSGTQLSVL.

This chain joins TRBV6-5 and TRBJ2-7, with 10 bases that match TRBD2. J gave up 3 bases and V 5 bases, and 7 bases lay outside the gene matches. The germline V gene has CDR1 MNHEY and CDR2 SVGAGI. The CDR3 sequence is 15 residues long. CDR3 in amino acids: CASSRGLAGVYEQYF. The CDR3 bases are TGTGCCAGCAGTAGGGGCCTAGCGGGGGTCTACGAGCAGTACTTC.

The chain couples TRBV27 to TRBJ1-5; possible D gene TRBD1, 5 bases. CDR3 size: 18 residues. V was shortened by 0 bases and J by 5 bases, with 20 bases between the two germline ends. CDR1 and CDR2 (germline): MNHEY, SMNVEV (reference sequence). The CDR3 reads CASSLSMGLGDGDQPQHF. The CDR3 DNA sequence: TGTGCCAGCAGTTTATCGATGGGTCTAGGGGATGGAGATCAGCCCCAGCATTTT.

The chain employs TRBV5-5 and TRBJ1-4; 7 nucleotides agree with TRBD1. This CDR3 region has 15 residues. In germline, CDR1 is SGHKS, CDR2 YYEKEE (reference sequence). Trimming took 4 bases from V and 8 from J; bases not matched to a gene: 11. CDR3 sequence: CASSGGRQGREKLFF. The CDR3 DNA reads as TGTGCCAGCAGCGGTGGCCGACAGGGAAGGGAAAAACTGTTTTTT.

The J gene is TRBJ2-1, the V gene TRBV6-6; D is ambiguous. Germline lookup yields CDR1 MNHNY and CDR2 SVGAGI (reference sequence). This CDR3 is 12 amino acids long. Trimming took 5 bases from V and 6 from J, leaving 8 bases between them. CDR3 residues: CASSPTTNEQFF. The CDR3 DNA sequence: TGTGCCAGCAGTCCCACAACCAATGAGCAGTTCTTC.

The sample holds one count of this clone. The chain links TRBV28 to TRBJ2-7; 12 bases map to TRBD2. The junction had 5 bases not matched to a gene; V was cut back by 6 bases and J by 2 bases. The CDR3 is 15 residues long. Germline V gene lookup returns CDR1 MDHEN and CDR2 SYDVKM. The CDR3 DNA is TGTGCCAGCAGCTCACTAGCGGGGGGAACCTACGAGCAGTACGTC. The encoded protein is CASSSLAGGTYEQYV.

The CDR3 loop reads CAISDGRGNNEQFF. The CDR3 DNA reads TGTGCCATCAGCGACGGACGGGGGAACAATGAGCAGTTCTTC. V and J are TRBV10-3 and TRBJ2-1, with D possibly being TRBD2 (6 bases). Trimming removed 6 bases from V and 5 bases from J, with 14 bases in between. Looked up from germline, CDR1 is ENHRY and CDR2 is SYGVKD. The CDR3 length is 14 residues.

This rearrangement joins TRBV2 to TRBJ1-5, with D maybe TRBD1 (5 bases). V dropped 10 bases and J dropped 4 bases, with 17 bases sitting between them. CDR3 length: 14 amino acids. In germline, CDR1 is SNHLY, CDR2 FYNNEI. CDR3 sequence: CATRNWGENQPQHF. The CDR3 DNA sequence: TGTGCCACCCGGAATTGGGGGGAAAATCAGCCCCAGCATTTT.

The chain recombines TRBV9 with TRBJ1-5, with D perhaps matching TRBD1 (5 bases). V shed 4 bases and J shed 4 bases, with 15 bases lying between them. The CDR3 contains 15 residues. The germline gives CDR1 SGDLS, CDR2 YYNGEE. CDR3 in amino acids: CASSPSGGYNQPQHF. The CDR3 DNA reads as TGTGCCAGCAGCCCTTCCGGGGGGTATAATCAGCCCCAGCATTTT.

In its sample, this clone was seen a few times. The chain is built from TRBV6-1 and TRBJ2-2; tentatively, D is TRBD2 (6 bases). CDR3 length equals 15 residues. CDR1 is MNHNS and CDR2 is SASEGT in the germline V gene. The V gene lost 1 base and the J gene lost 6 bases, with 12 bases spanning the gap. The CDR3: CASSEVRGGSGELFF. CDR3 bases: TGTGCCAGCAGTGAAGTCCGTGGGGGGTCCGGGGAGCTGTTTTTT.

This chain connects TRBV5-1 to TRBJ1-2, with D possibly TRBD1 on 6 matching bases. V lost 4 bases and J lost 6, with 19 bases in between. The CDR3 runs 15 residues. Looked up from germline, CDR1 is SGHRS and CDR2 is YFSETQ. The CDR3 reads CASSPPMDSSDGYTF. In nucleotides, the CDR3 is TGCGCCAGCAGCCCTCCAATGGACAGTAGTGATGGCTACACCTTC.

This chain links TRBV6-5 with TRBJ1-2; 8 bases align to TRBD1. This CDR3 is built from 15 residues. Germline CDR1 reads MNHEY; CDR2 reads SVGAGI. V was pared by 6 bases and J by 4 bases, with 10 bases of the junction left unmatched. The CDR3 region is CASSRDRGSGYGYTF. DNA of the CDR3: TGTGCCAGCAGCCGTGACAGGGGTTCGGGCTATGGCTACACCTTC.

This chain links TRBV19 with TRBJ2-3; TRBD1 matches 7 bases. This CDR3 is 15 amino acids long. Germline CDR1 is LNHDA and CDR2 is SQIVND (reference sequence). J lost 4 bases, V lost 3 bases, and 7 bases had no gene match. CDR3 in amino acids: CASSIHPQGSDTQYF. CDR3 in DNA: TGTGCCAGTAGTATCCACCCACAGGGGTCAGATACGCAGTATTTT.

This chain connects TRBV7-3 to TRBJ2-5; 7 bases map to TRBD2. Germline V gives CDR1 SGHTA, CDR2 FQGTGA. This CDR3 contains 14 residues. The trim removed 5 bases at V and 5 bases at J, leaving 8 bases unmatched. The chain's CDR3 is CASSPGGIGETQYF. CDR3 DNA: TGTGCCAGCAGCCCGGGGGGAATCGGGGAGACCCAGTACTTC.